The clone carrying this T cell receptor (beta chain) occurred many times. Its target is not known. TCRdb called the 5' RACE reads again in MiXCR, with one record for every CDR3 protein. This sample has some 110,000 distinct CDR3 sequences, with 8.4% found just once. Germline CDR1 SQVTM, CDR2 ANQGSEA. The CDR3 consists of 16 residues. V gave up 0 bases and J gave up 3 bases, with 18 bases separating them. This sample is part of a study of T cells after yellow fever vaccination. Study-level points and caveats: CD4 and CD8 compartments shared a small share of clonotypes.

V gene TRBV29-1 combines with J gene TRBJ2-7; possibly TRBD2 for D (6 bases). The source was CD8+ T cells sorted from PBMCs, collected 45 days after the yellow fever booster vaccination. This TCR derives from a man aged 25-40 years who received the YFV17D yellow fever vaccine. CDR3 sequence: CSVEDGEVGTDYEQYF. In DNA, the CDR3 is TGCAGCGTTGAAGATGGGGAGGTAGGAACTGACTACGAGCAGTACTTC.